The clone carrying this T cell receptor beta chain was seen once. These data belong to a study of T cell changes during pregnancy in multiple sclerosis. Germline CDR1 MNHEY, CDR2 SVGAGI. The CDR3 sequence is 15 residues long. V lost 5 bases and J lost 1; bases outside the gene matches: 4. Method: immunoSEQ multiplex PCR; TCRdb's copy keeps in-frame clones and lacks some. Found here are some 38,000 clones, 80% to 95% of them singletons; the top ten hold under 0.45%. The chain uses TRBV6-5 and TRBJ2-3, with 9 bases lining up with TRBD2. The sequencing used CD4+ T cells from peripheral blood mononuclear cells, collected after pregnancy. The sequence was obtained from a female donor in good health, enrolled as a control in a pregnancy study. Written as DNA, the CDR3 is TGTGCCAGCAGTCGTAGCGGGGGCGGCACAGATACGCAGTATTTT. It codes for CASSRSGGGTDTQYF.